A single sample is the source of the 10 T cell receptor beta chains below, sequenced in a study of technical replicates of blood from a handful of donors. The protocol was immunoSEQ multiplex PCR, while the TCRdb copy is restricted to in-frame clones and leaves out a portion. The table has approximately 79,000 clones, around 97% seen once; the top ten hold approximately 0.18%. Input material: T cells isolated from PBMCs. These receptors originate from a human donor in good health.

V is TRBV20-1 and J is TRBJ2-1, with TRBD2 as a possible D gene (6 bases). Germline CDR1 DFQATT, CDR2 SNEGSKA (reference sequence). This CDR3 is 11 amino acids long. V was pared by 8 bases and J by 8 bases, with 13 bases between. CDR3 in DNA: TGCAGTCCACAGCGGGCCTATGAGCAGTTCTTC. Its translation: CSPQRAYEQFF.

The V gene is TRBV7-9, the J gene TRBJ1-2; 7 bases agree with TRBD1. With 0 bases clipped from V and 5 bases from J, the junction kept 6 bases outside the gene matches. The length of the CDR3 is 15 residues. CDR1 is SEHNR, CDR2 FQNEAQ, per germline (reference sequence). The CDR3 DNA is TGTGCCAGCAGCTTAGCGGTCAGGGGGAGTTATGGCTACACCTTC. Protein product: CASSLAVRGSYGYTF.

The V gene is TRBV7-7, the J gene TRBJ2-1, with a weak D call TRBD1 (5 bases). The germline CDR1 and CDR2 sequences are SSHAT and FNYEAQ (reference sequence). V shed 1 base and J shed 3 bases, with 13 bases lying between them. This CDR3 spans 16 amino acids. The CDR3 DNA reads as TGTGCCAGCAGCTTAGGAGACGGACAAATCTACAATGAGCAGTTCTTC. Protein product: CASSLGDGQIYNEQFF.

The rearrangement joins TRBV7-9 to TRBJ1-6; no reliable D call. CDR1 and CDR2 from the germline V gene are SEHNR and FQNEAQ (reference sequence). V was clipped by 3 bases and J by 7 bases, with 7 bases between them. This CDR3 spans 13 amino acids. The CDR3 here is CASSFSANSPLHF. CDR3 sequence (DNA): TGTGCCAGCAGCTTTAGTGCCAATTCACCCCTCCACTTT.

The chain uses TRBV14 and TRBJ1-1; D call uncertain. The V gene's germline CDR1 is SGHDN and CDR2 FVKESK. The ends were cut back, 0 bases at V and 1 base at J, with 3 bases in the middle. The CDR3 loop spans 13 amino acids. Here the CDR3 reads CASSQDRNTEAFF. DNA of the CDR3: TGTGCCAGCAGCCAAGACAGGAACACTGAAGCTTTCTTT.

The chain joins TRBV4-1 to TRBJ2-2; no definite D call. V was cut by 4 bases and J by 7 bases, with 7 bases left in between. The CDR3 covers 12 residues. The V gene's germline CDR1 is MGHRA and CDR2 YSYEKL. DNA of the CDR3: TGCGCCAGCAGCCTACCGGTCGGGGAGCTGTTTTTT. Translated: CASSLPVGELFF.

This sequence joins TRBV18 and TRBJ1-2; a possible D gene is TRBD1 (5 bases). CDR1 is KGHSH and CDR2 is LQKENI in the germline V gene. V was cut by 3 bases and J by 2 bases, with 10 bases left in between. The CDR3 runs 14 residues. The CDR3 loop reads CASSPDMTNYGYTF. CDR3 bases: TGTGCCAGCTCACCGGACATGACAAACTATGGCTACACCTTC.

The V gene is TRBV10-3, the J gene TRBJ1-6; no definite D call. The germline gives CDR1 ENHRY, CDR2 SYGVKD. This CDR3 is 13 amino acids long. The V and J ends lost 7 bases and 4 bases respectively, with 8 bases between them. CDR3 residues: CAITPEYNSPLHF. The CDR3 nucleotides are TGTGCCATCACGCCCGAGTATAATTCACCCCTCCACTTT.

The V call is TRBV28, the J call TRBJ1-5; D is possibly TRBD1 (5 bases). The CDR3 is made up of 14 amino acids. Germline V CDR1 and CDR2: MDHEN, SYDVKM. V lost 2 bases to trimming and J lost 4 bases, with 9 bases between them. The CDR3 loop is CASSLGGTNQPQHF. The CDR3 DNA is TGTGCCAGCAGTTTAGGGGGGACTAATCAGCCCCAGCATTTT.

The chain joins TRBV28 to TRBJ2-2; perhaps TRBD1 as D (6 bases). V was cut by 3 bases and J by 5 bases, with 10 bases left in between. The CDR3 has 14 residues. Germline V gene lookup returns CDR1 MDHEN and CDR2 SYDVKM. The CDR3 loop is CASSFRTETGELFF. In DNA, the CDR3 is TGTGCCAGCAGTTTTAGGACAGAGACCGGGGAGCTGTTTTTT.